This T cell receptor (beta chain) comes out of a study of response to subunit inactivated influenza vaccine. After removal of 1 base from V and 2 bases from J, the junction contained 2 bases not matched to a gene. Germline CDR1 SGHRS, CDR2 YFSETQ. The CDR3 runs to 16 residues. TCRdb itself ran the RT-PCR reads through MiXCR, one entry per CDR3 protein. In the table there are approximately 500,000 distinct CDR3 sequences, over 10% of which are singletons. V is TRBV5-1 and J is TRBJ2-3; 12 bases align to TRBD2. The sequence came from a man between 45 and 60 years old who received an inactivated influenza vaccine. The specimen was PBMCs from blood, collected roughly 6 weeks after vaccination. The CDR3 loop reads CASSLTSGGTTDTQYF. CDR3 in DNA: TGCGCCAGCAGCTTGACTAGCGGGGGGACCACAGATACGCAGTATTTT.